The 32 T cell receptor beta chains presented below share a single source sample, sequenced in a study of shared clonotypes between healthy human individuals. Assay: immunoSEQ multiplex PCR; the TCRdb copy retains only in-frame clones and omits some. The sample contains 800,000 to 1,200,000 clones, around 78% of which appear only once. Source material: memory CD4+ T cells from PBMCs. The subset here: CD45RA-negative fraction. All receptors derive from a man between 18 and 35 years old in good health. Some clones in this sample may be carry-over from other donors' samples.

Only one count was recorded for this clone. This chain links TRBV28 with TRBJ2-1, with 11 bases that match TRBD2. The V and J ends lost 3 bases and 8 bases, in that order; junction bases with no gene match: 9. The length of the CDR3 is 16 residues. Germline V gives CDR1 MDHEN, CDR2 SYDVKM. The CDR3 DNA follows: TGTGCCAGCAGTTTTTTCGGACTAGCGGGCATAGATGAGCAGTTCTTC. This encodes CASSFFGLAGIDEQFF. Combining the CDR3 with reference TRBV28 and TRBJ2-1 gives the whole variable domain DVKVTQSSRYLVKRTGEKVFLECVQDMDHENMFWYRQDPGLGLRLIYFSYDVKMKEKGDIPEGYSVSREKKERFSLILESASTNQTSMYLCASSFFGLAGIDEQFFGPGTRLTVL.

This clone was picked up a small number of times. The chain recombines TRBV25-1 with TRBJ2-2, with TRBD2 matching 9 bases. Per germline, CDR1 MGHDK and CDR2 SYGVNS. J was trimmed by 1 base and V by 5 bases; bases with no gene match: 8. The CDR3 runs to 17 residues. Here the CDR3 reads CASSSSGIPGNTGELFF. CDR3 coding DNA: TGTGCCAGCAGTTCTAGCGGGATACCCGGGAACACCGGGGAGCTGTTTTTT.

The J gene is TRBJ2-1, the V gene TRBV11-2, with D perhaps TRBD2 (7 bases). The CDR3 contains 15 residues. The germline CDR1 and CDR2 sequences are SGHAT and FQNNGV. The ends were cut back, 8 bases at V and 7 bases at J, with 21 bases in the middle. The CDR3 loop is CASGQRDWGGNEQFF. CDR3 nucleotides: TGTGCCAGCGGACAGCGGGACTGGGGGGGAAATGAGCAGTTCTTC.

CDR3 sequence: CASSFGLAATKYF. The CDR3 bases are TGTGCCAGCAGCTTTGGGCTGGCAGCCACAAAGTACTTC. This chain uses TRBV14 with TRBJ2-7, with D unresolved. This CDR3 has 13 residues. Trimming removed 5 bases at V and 11 bases at J, with 19 bases between. Germline V gives CDR1 SGHDN, CDR2 FVKESK.

The chain recombines TRBV4-1 with TRBJ1-6; tentative D call: TRBD1 (5 bases). The CDR3 is made up of 13 amino acids. Germline CDR1 is MGHRA and CDR2 is YSYEKL. The V and J ends lost 0 bases and 8 bases respectively, with 5 bases between them. The CDR3 loop is CASSQEGDSPLHF. The CDR3 coding sequence is TGCGCCAGCAGCCAAGAAGGGGATTCACCCCTCCACTTT.

This clone was observed once. The chain combines TRBV19 with TRBJ2-5, with 9 bases matching TRBD1. The CDR3 contains 14 residues. The V gene's germline CDR1 is LNHDA and CDR2 SQIVND (reference sequence). The J segment lost 2 bases and the V segment lost 5 bases, leaving 3 bases of the junction unmatched. The CDR3 sequence: CASSLGTGQETQYF. CDR3 coding DNA: TGTGCCAGTAGTCTCGGGACAGGGCAAGAGACCCAGTACTTC. The entire variable domain, with the rest obtained from reference TRBV19 and TRBJ2-5, is as follows: DGGITQSPKYLFRKEGQNVTLSCEQNLNHDAMYWYRQDPGQGLRLIYYSQIVNDFQKGDIAEGYSVSREKKESFPLTVTSAQKNPTAFYLCASSLGTGQETQYFGPGTRLLVL.

V is TRBV28 and J is TRBJ2-7; 7 bases line up with TRBD1. The CDR3 is made up of 16 amino acids. V shed 3 bases, J shed 3 bases, and the junction held 11 bases outside the gene matches. CDR1 MDHEN and CDR2 SYDVKM come from the germline V gene. Written as DNA, the CDR3 is TGTGCCAGCAGTTTTTATCGGCAGGGGGTAAGCTACGAGCAGTACTTC. Protein sequence: CASSFYRQGVSYEQYF.

The chain has TRBV19 and TRBJ2-2, with 7 bases identical to TRBD1. CDR1 and CDR2 from the germline V gene are LNHDA and SQIVND (reference sequence). Trimming removed 6 bases from V and 0 bases from J; junction bases left unmatched: 4. The length of the CDR3 is 15 residues. In nucleotides, the CDR3 is TGTGCCAGTAGACCTGACAGGGCGAACACCGGGGAGCTGTTTTTT. Protein: CASRPDRANTGELFF.

The V gene is TRBV9, the J gene TRBJ2-5; D is ambiguous. Between the trimmed V and J ends, which lost 6 bases and 1 base, there was a span of 10 bases. The CDR3 is 13 amino acids. CDR1 and CDR2 from the germline V gene are SGDLS and YYNGEE. DNA for the CDR3: TGTGCCAGCACCCCTCGAGCCCAAGAGACCCAGTACTTC. Translated, it gives CASTPRAQETQYF.

This clone has a single count. The chain is built from TRBV7-9 and TRBJ2-7; D unclear. Germline loops: CDR1 SEHNR, CDR2 FQNEAQ (reference sequence). V was shortened by 4 bases and J by 5 bases, with 21 bases between the two germline ends. This CDR3 has 16 residues. The CDR3 spells CASSYMGRKPVNEQYF. CDR3 DNA sequence: TGTGCCAGCAGCTACATGGGCCGAAAACCGGTGAACGAGCAGTACTTC.

For this clone: Other nucleotide sequences in the sample specify the same CDR3. The rearrangement links TRBV2 to TRBJ1-1; D not certain. Looked up from germline, CDR1 is SNHLY and CDR2 is FYNNEI. The CDR3 consists of 11 residues. Between the trimmed V and J ends, which lost 6 bases and 3 bases, there was a span of 5 bases. The CDR3 region has the DNA TGTGCCAGCAGCTACGACACTGAAGCTTTCTTT. Its translation is CASSYDTEAFF. Full variable domain (remainder filled in from reference TRBV2 and TRBJ1-1): EPEVTQTPSHQVTQMGQEVILRCVPISNHLYFYWYRQILGQKVEFLVSFYNNEISEKSEIFDDQFSVERPDGSNFTLKIRSTKLEDSAMYFCASSYDTEAFFGQGTRLTVV.

This clone was observed a handful of times. The DNA for the CDR3 is TGTGCCAGCAGTACTCAGCGGGGGGACACTGAAGCTTTCTTT. Its translation: CASSTQRGDTEAFF. The V gene is TRBV2, the J gene TRBJ1-1; D might be TRBD1 (5 bases). The CDR3 totals 14 residues. The germline V and J ends were trimmed by 5 bases and 3 bases, with 13 bases remaining between them. CDR1 and CDR2 from the germline V gene are SNHLY and FYNNEI.

A remark on this clone: The junction differs from germline at one of its ends, possibly a read error. This chain links TRBV30 with TRBJ2-3, with 8 bases aligning to TRBD2. Looked up from germline, CDR1 is GTSNPN and CDR2 is SVGIG (reference sequence). CDR3 length: 15 amino acids. CDR3 in DNA: TGTGCCTGGAGTGTTTTTGCGGGAGGCACAGGTACGCAGTATTTT. Its translation: CAWSVFAGGTGTQYF.

This clone has just a few counts. The chain combines TRBV5-6 with TRBJ1-2; D unresolved. The CDR3 extends over 13 amino acids. Germline V lookup: CDR1 SGHDT, CDR2 YYEEEE. V lost 5 bases and J 8 bases, leaving 16 bases between the germline ends. CDR3 sequence: CASRSRMYEGYTF. The CDR3 DNA is TGTGCCAGCAGGTCCAGGATGTATGAGGGCTACACCTTC. Together with reference TRBV5-6 and TRBJ1-2, the CDR3 gives the full variable domain: DAGVTQSPTHLIKTRGQQVTLRCSPKSGHDTVSWYQQALGQGPQFIFQYYEEEERQRGNFPDRFSGHQFPNYSSELNVNALLLGDSALYLCASRSRMYEGYTFGSGTRLTVV.

The chain uses TRBV28 and TRBJ2-2; no reliable D call. V gave up 3 bases and J gave up 7 bases, with 12 bases separating them. Looked up from germline, CDR1 is MDHEN and CDR2 is SYDVKM. CDR3 length: 14 residues. CDR3 sequence: CASSFGRRGGELFF. CDR3 DNA sequence: TGTGCCAGCAGTTTCGGTAGAAGAGGCGGGGAGCTGTTTTTT.

This clone was seen a single time. This chain connects TRBV30 to TRBJ1-6; TRBD1 is a possible D gene (6 bases). Germline CDR1 reads GTSNPN; CDR2 reads SVGIG (reference sequence). V dropped 6 bases and J dropped 0 bases, with 12 bases sitting between them. CDR3 size: 15 residues. The DNA for the CDR3 is TGTGCCTGCCACGAGGGGGGCTCCTATAATTCACCCCTCCACTTT. It specifies CACHEGGSYNSPLHF.

The chain joins TRBV7-6 to TRBJ2-2; 9 bases agree with TRBD2. With V trimmed by 3 bases and J by 4 bases, 6 bases remained unmatched. Per germline, CDR1 SGHVS and CDR2 FNYEAQ. This CDR3 is 16 amino acids long. The CDR3 nucleotides are TGTGCCAGCAGCTTTGGCGGGAGGGCCTCCACCGGGGAGCTGTTTTTT. Its protein is CASSFGGRASTGELFF.

The J gene is TRBJ2-5, the V gene TRBV7-8; D uncertain. In germline, CDR1 is SGHVS, CDR2 FQNEAQ. This CDR3 has 13 amino acids. Trimming removed 1 base at V and 5 bases at J, with 8 bases between. This chain's CDR3 is CASSLGVLETQYF. For the CDR3, the DNA is TGTGCCAGCAGCTTAGGAGTTCTTGAGACCCAGTACTTC.

This chain uses TRBV30 with TRBJ1-3; no clear D gene. The CDR3 totals 14 residues. The V gene's germline CDR1 is GTSNPN and CDR2 SVGIG (reference sequence). The germline V and J ends were trimmed by 2 bases and 4 bases, with 12 bases remaining between them. The chain's CDR3 is CAWSILRGGNTIYF. CDR3 sequence (DNA): TGTGCCTGGAGTATCCTTCGTGGAGGAAACACCATATATTTT.

This rearrangement joins TRBV5-1 to TRBJ2-5; 7 nucleotides match TRBD1. J lost 5 bases, V lost 5 bases, and 9 bases had no gene match. The germline V gene encodes CDR1 SGHRS and CDR2 YFSETQ. The CDR3 runs 14 residues. The CDR3 DNA reads as TGCGCCAGCAGGGAACAGGGGAATGGGGAGACCCAGTACTTC. Amino acid sequence: CASREQGNGETQYF.

The chain recombines TRBV12-2 with TRBJ2-5; the table gives TRBD2 as D, unverified against the DNA. TRBV12-2 is classified as a pseudogene. The CDR3 covers 15 residues. CDR3 bases: TGTGCAAGTCGCTTGGGAGGGCCCCTAGGGGAGACCCAGTACTTC. Its protein product is CASRLGGPLGETQYF.

The chain is built from TRBV10-3 and TRBJ2-3; weak D call: TRBD1 (6 bases). CDR3 length: 15 residues. Germline V CDR1 and CDR2: ENHRY, SYGVKD. Deletions cut 6 bases from V and 3 bases from J, with 16 bases between. CDR3 nucleotide sequence: TGTGCCATCAGCCTTAATGGCAGGGGTACAGATACGCAGTATTTT. Protein: CAISLNGRGTDTQYF.

CDR3 bases: TGCAGCGTCCGAAGGGGCGGATTCGAGCAGTACTTC. This sequence encodes CSVRRGGFEQYF. The rearrangement joins TRBV29-1 to TRBJ2-7, with D possibly matching TRBD1 (5 bases). The V gene lost 6 bases and the J gene lost 6 bases, with 15 bases spanning the gap. Germline lookup yields CDR1 SQVTM and CDR2 ANQGSEA. This CDR3 region has 12 residues.

This chain uses TRBV7-2 with TRBJ2-5, with 8 bases matching TRBD2. Germline V gene lookup returns CDR1 SGHTA and CDR2 FQGNSA. The CDR3 is made up of 14 amino acids. Trimming removed 5 bases from V and 5 bases from J; junction bases left unmatched: 7. The CDR3 sequence: CASSQSGSTETQYF. The CDR3 region has the DNA TGTGCCAGCAGCCAGAGCGGGAGTACTGAGACCCAGTACTTC.

DNA of the CDR3: TGTGCCAGCAGCTTAGGAGCGGCCTCTAGCGAGCAGTACTTC. Protein sequence: CASSLGAASSEQYF. V and J are TRBV7-6 and TRBJ2-7, with TRBD2 as a possible D gene (5 bases). Germline-derived CDR1 and CDR2 are SGHVS and FNYEAQ. The CDR3 covers 14 residues. V was cut by 1 base and J by 6 bases, with 13 bases left in between.

A remark on this clone: Other DNA sequences in this specimen translate into the identical CDR3. This chain connects TRBV7-9 to TRBJ1-4, with D tentatively TRBD1 (5 bases). Germline V gene lookup returns CDR1 SEHNR and CDR2 FQNEAQ (reference sequence). Trimming took 1 base from V and 3 from J, leaving 6 bases between them. This CDR3 comprises 14 residues. DNA of the CDR3: TGTGCCAGCAGCTTAGGAGGGGCTAATGAAAAACTGTTTTTT. It encodes CASSLGGANEKLFF.

A few counts support this clone. V gene TRBV2 combines with J gene TRBJ1-3, with TRBD1 matching over 7 bases. CDR1 and CDR2 (germline): SNHLY, FYNNEI. This CDR3 region has 15 residues. The ends lost 6 bases at V and 0 bases at J; junction bases unmatched: 5. As DNA, the CDR3 is TGTGCCAGCAGCGACAGGGAGAACTCTGGAAACACCATATATTTT. This translates into CASSDRENSGNTIYF.

The chain carries TRBV7-2 and TRBJ2-1; 10 bases are shared with TRBD2. V lost 5 bases, J lost 6 bases, and 7 bases stayed unmatched. This CDR3 is 15 amino acids long. From germline, CDR1 is SGHTA and CDR2 FQGNSA. CDR3 sequence reads: CASSLQREGPNEQFF. As DNA, the CDR3 is TGTGCCAGCAGCCTTCAGCGGGAGGGCCCCAATGAGCAGTTCTTC.

V is TRBV29-1 and J is TRBJ2-7; a possible D gene is TRBD2 (5 bases). This CDR3 contains 13 residues. V lost 7 bases and J 4 bases, leaving 17 bases between the germline ends. Germline-derived CDR1 and CDR2 are SQVTM and ANQGSEA. CDR3: CSAGRGRLYEQYF. CDR3 bases: TGCAGCGCCGGTAGAGGGAGATTGTACGAGCAGTACTTC.

The table lists this clone with a few counts. This chain links TRBV4-1 with TRBJ1-1; D not resolved. The CDR3 sequence is 15 residues long. V dropped 1 base and J dropped 2 bases, with 11 bases sitting between them. The germline V gene has CDR1 MGHRA and CDR2 YSYEKL. Here the CDR3 reads CASSQVGTANTEAFF. The CDR3 nucleotides are TGCGCCAGCAGCCAAGTGGGAACAGCAAACACTGAAGCTTTCTTT.

The chain couples TRBV5-6 to TRBJ1-1; D is unclear. The ends were cut back, 1 base at V and 6 bases at J, with 7 bases in the middle. Germline values: CDR1 SGHDT, CDR2 YYEEEE. The CDR3 runs 12 residues. The CDR3 DNA reads TGTGCCAGCAGCTTGACTGTATCTGAAGCTTTCTTT. Protein: CASSLTVSEAFF. Complete variable domain (other parts from reference TRBV5-6 and TRBJ1-1): DAGVTQSPTHLIKTRGQQVTLRCSPKSGHDTVSWYQQALGQGPQFIFQYYEEEERQRGNFPDRFSGHQFPNYSSELNVNALLLGDSALYLCASSLTVSEAFFGQGTRLTVV.

The chain has TRBV18 and TRBJ1-2; no firm D call. The CDR3 runs 12 residues. The germline V gene has CDR1 KGHSH and CDR2 LQKENI. With 5 bases removed from V and 3 bases from J, the gap between germline ends came to 7 bases. As DNA, the CDR3 is TGTGCCAGCTCAAATTTCGACTATGGCTACACCTTC. Translation: CASSNFDYGYTF.